This is a list of T cell receptor beta chains from one sample in a study of cytomegalovirus exposure and HLA in healthy donors. Profiling relied on immunoSEQ multiplex PCR, and the TCRdb table lists in-frame clones only, not all of them. The table lists approximately 150,000 clones, around nine tenths of them singletons. The sequenced sample consisted of PBMCs. These TCRs come from a man aged 18-30 years in good health and CMV-seropositive. CDR3s include the opening cysteine and the closing phenylalanine or tryptophan. Fields, in order: D gene, J gene, clone size, V gene, CDR3 protein, CDR3 DNA. The D gene is left open where the match is weak. Clone size appears in some rows only: once, few, many, or a class for an expanded clone.

D: -
J: TRBJ1-1
size: -
V: TRBV12-1
CDR3: CASSFARGQNTEAFF
DNA: TGTGCCAGCAGCTTTGCGCGGGGGCAGAACACTGAAGCTTTCTTT

D: -
J: TRBJ1-4
size: -
V: TRBV2
CDR3: CASRAFNEKLFF
DNA: TGTGCCAGCAGAGCCTTTAATGAAAAACTGTTTTTT

D: -
J: TRBJ2-7
size: -
V: TRBV5-1
CDR3: CASSLVRQGGYEQYF
DNA: TGCGCCAGCAGCTTGGTTCGGCAGGGAGGCTACGAGCAGTACTTC

D: TRBD1
J: TRBJ2-1
size: -
V: TRBV15
CDR3: CATSRSQGQGRYNEQFF
DNA: TGTGCCACCAGCAGATCGCAGGGACAGGGGCGATACAATGAGCAGTTCTTC

D: TRBD1
J: TRBJ1-5
size: -
V: TRBV2
CDR3: CASTSRQGSYGNQPQHF
DNA: TGTGCCAGCACCTCTCGACAGGGTAGTTACGGCAATCAGCCCCAGCATTTT

D: TRBD1
J: TRBJ1-4
size: -
V: TRBV28
CDR3: CASSLPTGGTEKLFF
DNA: TGTGCCAGCAGCTTGCCGACAGGGGGGACGGAAAAACTGTTTTTT

D: TRBD1
J: TRBJ2-7
size: -
V: TRBV28
CDR3: CASRIQGGYEQYF
DNA: TGTGCCAGCAGGATACAGGGGGGATACGAGCAGTACTTC

D: -
J: TRBJ2-1
size: -
V: TRBV10-2
CDR3: CASSTLSNEQFF
DNA: TGCGCCAGCAGCACCCTAAGTAATGAGCAGTTCTTC

D: -
J: TRBJ2-2
size: -
V: TRBV5-1
CDR3: CASSFSAESGELFF
DNA: TGCGCCAGCAGCTTTTCCGCGGAATCCGGGGAGCTGTTTTTT

D: TRBD1
J: TRBJ2-5
size: once
V: TRBV5-6
CDR3: CASSLTDRYQETQYF
DNA: TGTGCCAGCAGCTTGACGGACAGGTACCAAGAGACCCAGTACTTC

D: TRBD2
J: TRBJ2-3
size: -
V: TRBV13
CDR3: CASSLLAAVSDTQYF
DNA: TGTGCCAGCAGCTTACTAGCGGCAGTCTCAGATACGCAGTATTTT

D: -
J: TRBJ2-7
size: -
V: TRBV11-2
CDR3: CASSFGGFSYEQYF
DNA: TGTGCCAGCAGCTTCGGGGGATTCTCCTACGAGCAGTACTTC

D: TRBD1
J: TRBJ2-2
size: -
V: TRBV7-7
CDR3: CASSLDRGGTGELFF
DNA: TGTGCTAGCAGCCTGGACAGGGGTGGGACCGGGGAGCTGTTTTTT

D: -
J: TRBJ1-1
size: -
V: TRBV6-1
CDR3: CASSSSVRAFF
DNA: TGTGCCAGCAGTTCCTCCGTGAGAGCTTTCTTT

D: -
J: TRBJ2-2
size: -
V: TRBV5-5
CDR3: CASSLLETGELFF
DNA: TGTGCCAGCAGCTTATTAGAGACCGGGGAGCTGTTTTTT

D: TRBD2
J: TRBJ2-7
size: few
V: TRBV5-5
CDR3: CASSLRTSGRNSYEQYF
DNA: TGTGCCAGCAGCCTCCGGACTAGCGGGAGGAACTCCTACGAGCAGTACTTC

D: TRBD1
J: TRBJ1-5
size: -
V: TRBV5-1
CDR3: CASSLTQGDQPQHF
DNA: TGCGCCAGCAGCTTGACACAGGGGGATCAGCCCCAGCATTTT